This passage covers 3 T cell receptor beta chains from one sample sequenced in a study of blood T cell repertoires in COVID-19. Sequenced by immunoSEQ multiplex PCR; TCRdb stores in-frame clones only, minus some. The table has roughly 320,000 clones, 70% to 90% seen once. The sequenced sample was PBMCs or T cells enriched from blood (not recorded which). The receptors originated from a man aged 25 to 45 who had recovered from COVID-19.

This clone showed up just once. The J gene is TRBJ2-1, the V gene TRBV15; tentative D call: TRBD2 (6 bases). From germline, CDR1 is LNHNV and CDR2 YYDKDF (reference sequence). Trimming removed 0 bases at V and 3 bases at J, with 12 bases between. This CDR3 has 16 residues. The CDR3 spells CATSRDGRGVYNEQFF. In DNA, the CDR3 is TGTGCCACCAGCAGAGATGGGCGGGGCGTCTACAATGAGCAGTTCTTC.

V usage is TRBV6-6 and J usage is TRBJ2-1; 8 positions agree with TRBD2. CDR3 length equals 14 residues. V was pared by 3 bases and J by 5 bases, with 3 bases of the junction left unmatched. The germline CDR1 and CDR2 sequences are MNHNY and SVGAGI (reference sequence). CDR3 DNA: TGTGCCAGCAGTTATGCGGGAGGTGACAATGAGCAGTTCTTC. This encodes CASSYAGGDNEQFF.

This clone was observed a handful of times. V gene TRBV2 combines with J gene TRBJ2-3, with D possibly TRBD1 on 7 matching bases. V lost 8 bases to trimming and J lost 9 bases, with 18 bases between them. Germline lookup yields CDR1 SNHLY and CDR2 FYNNEI. The CDR3 is made up of 13 amino acids. The CDR3 reads CASLLDREETQYF. CDR3 DNA sequence: TGTGCCAGCTTACTAGACAGGGAGGAGACGCAGTATTTT.